This T cell receptor beta chain was retrieved from a study of CD8 T cells in ankylosing spondylitis. General observations from the study: Significant enrichment of disease-linked clones was reported in matched ankylosing spondylitis synovial fluid. A motif of eight highly homologous TCR beta variants was seen as apparently characteristic of ankylosing spondylitis blood. CD8+ disease-linked clones were present at relatively low frequencies in blood.

Quantitative molecular-barcoded 5'-RACE generated the TCR beta libraries. Each CDR3 protein is one row after TCRdb ran MiXCR on the 5' RACE reads. The repertoire holds more than 600,000 distinct CDR3 sequences, with 15% to 20% as singletons. About this clonotype itself: As yet, its antigen is unknown.

The germline gives CDR1 LGHNA, CDR2 YSLEER. The CDR3 is 17 residues long. V dropped 0 bases and J dropped 2 bases, with 14 bases sitting between them. This chain connects TRBV4-3 to TRBJ2-1; a weak D match, TRBD1 (5 bases). The sequenced material came from blood, either unsorted or a sorted T cell fraction (not recorded which). This sequence was found in a male donor with ankylosing spondylitis. The CDR3 region has the DNA TGCGCCAGCAGCCAAGATGGGTCAGGGCGCCCCTACAATGAGCAGTTCTTC. This translates into CASSQDGSGRPYNEQFF.